This T cell receptor (beta chain) emerged from a study of T cells after posttransplantation cyclophosphamide. Notes on the study in general: TRB clonality was highly associated with recipient CMV seropositivity and reactivation. Donor CD8+ memory clones often dominated recipient blood repertoires at later times. TRB overlap between skin or GI tissue T cells and blood was limited.

Regarding this clone: Its antigen remains unknown.

Methotrexate plus calcineurin inhibitor accompanied controls' myeloablative marrow transplants; sampling was 1 year later. Produced via immunoSEQ multiplex PCR; TCRdb's table is partial and in-frame only. Here the sample spans over 7,500 clones, 88% being singletons. Trimming pared 3 bases from V and 2 bases from J, leaving 11 bases between. CDR1 and CDR2 (germline): MRHNA, SNTAGT. This CDR3 is 14 amino acids long. The TCR sequence derives from a male patient in his 30s who received an allogeneic stem cell transplant from an unrelated donor, was CMV-positive, and had no GVHD. Some T cells may have come from the graft donor. The chain combines TRBV6-4 with TRBJ2-7; the D is unclear. The material was PBMCs, obtained after an allogeneic stem cell transplant with a calcineurin inhibitor and methotrexate. Here the CDR3 DNA reads TGTGCCAGCAGTGAGGAAAGGCTAGCCTACGAGCAGTACGTC. Protein product: CASSEERLAYEQYV.